Presented here are 26 T cell receptor beta chains from one specimen sequenced in a study of blood T cell repertoires in COVID-19. Sequencing was performed with immunoSEQ multiplex PCR; in TCRdb, only in-frame clones are kept and a portion is missing. The repertoire consists of over 80,000 clones, with 80% occurring once and the leading ten covering around 10%. Sequences were obtained from peripheral blood. The receptors come from a woman aged 70-85 years with acute or convalescent COVID-19.

This clone was observed once. The V call is TRBV30, the J call TRBJ1-6; 7 positions match TRBD1. Germline loops: CDR1 GTSNPN, CDR2 SVGIG (reference sequence). CDR3 size: 12 residues. V was pared by 5 bases and J by 14 bases, with 9 bases of the junction left unmatched. The DNA for the CDR3 is TGTGCCTGGGGATCGACAGGGACGGCCCTCCACTTT. Its protein is CAWGSTGTALHF.

The rearrangement uses TRBV5-1 and TRBJ1-1; D is possibly TRBD1 (6 bases). Germline loops: CDR1 SGHRS, CDR2 YFSETQ. The CDR3 totals 14 residues. Trimming cost V 4 bases and J 1 base, with 11 bases left between them. The chain's CDR3 is CASSLRDTNTEAFF. CDR3 sequence (DNA): TGCGCCAGCAGCCTCCGGGACACGAACACTGAAGCTTTCTTT.

This clone was detected only once. The chain recombines TRBV30 with TRBJ2-3, with D tentatively TRBD2 (5 bases). The CDR3 length is 11 residues. Germline CDR1 is GTSNPN and CDR2 is SVGIG (reference sequence). V dropped 0 bases and J dropped 8 bases, with 6 bases sitting between them. CDR3 nucleotide sequence: TGTGCCTGGAGTGTCCGGGGTACGCAGTATTTT. This sequence encodes CAWSVRGTQYF.

V usage is TRBV7-9 and J usage is TRBJ2-3; D is ambiguous. The germline V and J ends were trimmed by 5 bases and 0 bases, with 18 bases remaining between them. Per germline, CDR1 SEHNR and CDR2 FQNEAQ (reference sequence). CDR3 length: 17 amino acids. In nucleotides, the CDR3 is TGTGCCAGCAGCCCCACCCTGGGTAGCCCTAGCACAGATACGCAGTATTTT. Its translation is CASSPTLGSPSTDTQYF.

The chain uses TRBV5-1 and TRBJ2-3, with 8 bases matching TRBD1. The CDR3 has 15 amino acids. CDR1 SGHRS and CDR2 YFSETQ come from the germline V gene. The trim removed 4 bases at V and 4 bases at J, leaving 8 bases unmatched. CDR3: CASSAGTGNPDTQYF. CDR3 sequence (DNA): TGCGCCAGCAGCGCCGGGACAGGTAACCCAGATACGCAGTATTTT.

The genes are TRBV29-1 and TRBJ2-3, with TRBD2 matching 8 bases. The CDR3 runs to 15 residues. Germline CDR1 SQVTM, CDR2 ANQGSEA. V dropped 4 bases and J dropped 1; count of bases not matched to a gene: 7. The CDR3 here is CSVGVAGLRTDTQYF. CDR3 nucleotide sequence: TGCAGCGTTGGGGTAGCGGGGCTACGCACAGATACGCAGTATTTT.

The V and J genes are TRBV7-8 and TRBJ2-7, with 8 bases matching TRBD1. This CDR3 has 15 amino acids. Trimming at V came to 5 bases and at J to 0 bases, leaving 6 bases not matched to a gene. Germline CDR1 and CDR2: SGHVS and FQNEAQ. DNA for the CDR3: TGTGCCAGCAGCCTTGGACAGGGACTCTCCTACGAGCAGTACTTC. The encoded protein is CASSLGQGLSYEQYF.

This chain uses TRBV2 with TRBJ2-1; TRBD2 matches at 11 bases. This CDR3 comprises 15 residues. The germline gives CDR1 SNHLY, CDR2 FYNNEI. V trimming: 8 bases; J trimming: 2 bases; junction bases outside the gene matches: 5. The CDR3 here is CASLHSGGAYNEQFF. For the CDR3, the DNA is TGTGCCAGCTTACATAGCGGGGGGGCCTACAATGAGCAGTTCTTC.

The chain combines TRBV5-1 with TRBJ2-5; 9 bases map to TRBD2. Germline CDR1 reads SGHRS; CDR2 reads YFSETQ. After removal of 9 bases from V and 5 bases from J, the junction contained 5 bases not matched to a gene. This CDR3 is built from 12 residues. The CDR3 here is CATSLAGETQYF. The CDR3 DNA sequence: TGCGCCACCTCTCTAGCGGGGGAGACCCAGTACTTC. Complete variable domain (other parts from reference TRBV5-1 and TRBJ2-5): KAGVTQTPRYLIKTRGQQVTLSCSPISGHRSVSWYQQTPGQGLQFLFEYFSETQRNKGNFPGRFSGRQFSNSRSEMNVSTLELGDSALYLCATSLAGETQYFGPGTRLLVL.

This chain links TRBV7-7 with TRBJ2-7; D is perhaps TRBD1 (6 bases). CDR3 length: 13 amino acids. V was pared by 5 bases and J by 6 bases, with 14 bases between. CDR1 and CDR2 (germline): SSHAT, FNYEAQ (reference sequence). Written as DNA, the CDR3 is TGTGCCAGCAGCGCTCTTTTAGGGGGCGAGCAGTACTTC. Protein: CASSALLGGEQYF.

This sequence joins TRBV2 and TRBJ1-4; 10 bases are a match to TRBD1. The junction had 20 bases not matched to a gene; V was cut back by 5 bases and J by 8 bases. CDR1 is SNHLY, CDR2 FYNNEI, per germline. The CDR3 has 19 residues. CDR3 DNA sequence: TGTGCCAGCAGTCGAGACAGGGGGCAGAATGCCGTCCGTCCAGAAAAACTGTTTTTT. Protein product: CASSRDRGQNAVRPEKLFF.

This chain uses TRBV11-2 with TRBJ2-5, with D tentatively TRBD2 (6 bases). CDR3 size: 15 residues. V was trimmed by 1 base and J by 5 bases, leaving 14 bases between them. CDR1 and CDR2 (germline): SGHAT, FQNNGV. CDR3 sequence reads: CASSLAPSSEETQYF. In DNA, the CDR3 is TGTGCCAGCAGCTTAGCTCCCTCTAGCGAGGAGACCCAGTACTTC.

The chain links TRBV7-6 to TRBJ2-3, with TRBD2 as a possible D gene (6 bases). V was trimmed by 1 base and J by 2 bases, leaving 10 bases between them. This CDR3 is built from 15 residues. The germline CDR1 and CDR2 sequences are SGHVS and FNYEAQ. The CDR3, as DNA: TGTGCCAGCAGCTTAGAAGGGAGGTACACAGATACGCAGTATTTT. Translated: CASSLEGRYTDTQYF.

The chain joins TRBV6-5 to TRBJ1-1, with TRBD1 as a possible D gene (6 bases). The V gene's germline CDR1 is MNHEY and CDR2 SVGAGI. Trimming took off 6 bases at V and 4 bases at J, with 15 bases between the two ends. The CDR3 length is 14 residues. The CDR3 DNA reads as TGTGCCAGCAGCCAGATACAGGGTACCACTGAAGCTTTCTTT. Translation: CASSQIQGTTEAFF.

This sequence joins TRBV6-5 and TRBJ1-1, with D possibly matching TRBD1 (5 bases). Trimming stripped 5 bases from V and 0 bases from J, with 10 bases between. The germline V gene has CDR1 MNHEY and CDR2 SVGAGI. The CDR3 is 14 amino acids. The CDR3, as DNA: TGTGCCAGCAGTAAGGACATGGTGAACACTGAAGCTTTCTTT. Amino acids: CASSKDMVNTEAFF.

The V call is TRBV4-2, the J call TRBJ1-5, with D possibly TRBD1 on 5 matching bases. Per the germline V gene, CDR1 is LGHNA and CDR2 is YNFKEQ. The length of the CDR3 is 15 residues. With 0 bases removed from V and 1 base from J, the gap between germline ends came to 7 bases. The CDR3 nucleotides read TGTGCCAGCAGCCAAGAGGGGGGAAGCAATCAGCCCCAGCATTTT. Protein sequence: CASSQEGGSNQPQHF.

This clone has just a few counts. The CDR3 sequence is CASSPAPRGTGELFF. CDR3 coding DNA: TGCGCCAGCAGCCCGGCCCCCAGGGGGACCGGGGAGCTGTTTTTT. The gene calls are TRBV5-1 and TRBJ2-2; 7 nucleotides match TRBD1. Germline CDR1 is SGHRS and CDR2 is YFSETQ. This CDR3 has 15 amino acids. V shed 4 bases and J 5 bases; nucleotides not matched to a gene: 8.

A few counts support this clone. The chain links TRBV19 to TRBJ2-3; D is perhaps TRBD2 (6 bases). The germline V gene encodes CDR1 LNHDA and CDR2 SQIVND (reference sequence). V lost 6 bases and J lost 2, with 15 bases in between. CDR3 length equals 15 residues. The CDR3 sequence is CASRGIVADTDTQYF. The CDR3 bases are TGTGCCAGTAGGGGTATAGTAGCGGACACAGATACGCAGTATTTT.

This clone was counted only a few times. The chain couples TRBV6-6 to TRBJ1-5; unclear D gene. CDR3 size: 14 residues. In germline, CDR1 is MNHNY, CDR2 SVGAGI (reference sequence). V lost 6 bases, J lost 8 bases, and 17 bases lay in between. The CDR3 is CASRAIEGGKPQHF. CDR3 nucleotides: TGTGCCAGCAGGGCGATTGAGGGAGGGAAGCCCCAGCATTTT.

V is TRBV7-8 and J is TRBJ1-1; perhaps TRBD1 as D (6 bases). The CDR3 consists of 13 residues. The V gene's germline CDR1 is SGHVS and CDR2 FQNEAQ. Trimming cost V 7 bases and J 3 bases, with 12 bases left between them. The CDR3 sequence: CASTDRVDTEAFF. In DNA, the CDR3 is TGTGCCAGCACGGACAGAGTTGACACTGAAGCTTTCTTT.

The chain is built from TRBV19 and TRBJ2-6; D is unresolved. The CDR3 runs to 14 residues. CDR1 is LNHDA, CDR2 SQIVND, per germline (reference sequence). V lost 6 bases and J 0 bases, leaving 6 bases between the germline ends. The CDR3 loop is CASRLTSGANVLTF. CDR3 in DNA: TGTGCCAGTAGACTAACCTCTGGGGCCAACGTCCTGACTTTC.

This chain links TRBV18 with TRBJ1-5; tentatively, D is TRBD1 (5 bases). Germline V gene data show CDR1 as KGHSH and CDR2 as LQKENI. This CDR3 is built from 15 residues. Trimming removed 3 bases at V and 8 bases at J, with 17 bases between. CDR3 amino acids: CASSPGGAQSEPQHF. In DNA form, the CDR3 reads TGTGCCAGCTCACCGGGGGGTGCCCAATCGGAGCCCCAGCATTTT.

The sample holds one count of this clone. The chain's CDR3 is CAISEPDKNTYEQYF. The CDR3 DNA is TGTGCCATCAGTGAGCCCGACAAAAATACCTACGAGCAGTACTTC. The chain links TRBV10-3 to TRBJ2-7; no clear D gene. CDR1 is ENHRY, CDR2 SYGVKD, per germline. Trimming pared 2 bases from V and 2 bases from J, leaving 13 bases between. The CDR3 spans 15 residues.

The chain carries TRBV7-3 and TRBJ2-5; the D gene is possibly TRBD1 (5 bases). V lost 1 base and J lost 1, with 10 bases in between. Looked up from germline, CDR1 is SGHTA and CDR2 is FQGTGA. The CDR3 has 15 amino acids. For the CDR3, the DNA is TGTGCCAGCAGCTTAAGACCAGGGTCCCAAGAGACCCAGTACTTC. It encodes CASSLRPGSQETQYF.

The chain combines TRBV27 with TRBJ2-7, with a possible D match to TRBD1 (5 bases). The CDR3 covers 13 residues. Germline assignment: CDR1 MNHEY and CDR2 SMNVEV (reference sequence). Trimming stripped 6 bases from V and 3 bases from J, with 12 bases between. The CDR3 sequence is CASRHQGNYEQYF. In DNA, the CDR3 is TGTGCCAGCAGACATCAGGGCAACTACGAGCAGTACTTC.

The chain is built from TRBV6-5 and TRBJ1-4; no clear D gene. The germline gives CDR1 MNHEY, CDR2 SVGAGI. CDR3 length equals 14 residues. V dropped 7 bases and J dropped 5 bases, with 14 bases sitting between them. DNA for the CDR3: TGTGCCAGCATCCCTCCAGGTGGAAATGAAAAACTGTTTTTT. Encoded protein: CASIPPGGNEKLFF.